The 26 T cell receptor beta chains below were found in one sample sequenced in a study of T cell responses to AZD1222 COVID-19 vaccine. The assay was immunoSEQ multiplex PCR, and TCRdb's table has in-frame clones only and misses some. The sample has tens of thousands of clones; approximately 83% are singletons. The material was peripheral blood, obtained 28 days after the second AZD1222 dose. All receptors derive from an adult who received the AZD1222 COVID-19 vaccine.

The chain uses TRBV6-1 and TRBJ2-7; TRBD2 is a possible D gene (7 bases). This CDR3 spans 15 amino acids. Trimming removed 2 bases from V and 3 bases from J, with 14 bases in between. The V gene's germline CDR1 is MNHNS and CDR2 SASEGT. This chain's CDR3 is CASSEIRGALYEQYF. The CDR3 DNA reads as TGTGCCAGCAGTGAAATTCGGGGGGCCCTCTACGAGCAGTACTTC.

The CDR3 is CASSSQGIGNTIYF. The CDR3 DNA follows: TGCGCCAGCAGCTCCCAGGGGATTGGAAACACCATATATTTT. V and J are TRBV5-1 and TRBJ1-3; D is possibly TRBD1 (6 bases). This CDR3 region has 14 residues. The germline V gene has CDR1 SGHRS and CDR2 YFSETQ. Between the trimmed V and J ends, which lost 3 bases and 3 bases, there was a span of 10 bases.

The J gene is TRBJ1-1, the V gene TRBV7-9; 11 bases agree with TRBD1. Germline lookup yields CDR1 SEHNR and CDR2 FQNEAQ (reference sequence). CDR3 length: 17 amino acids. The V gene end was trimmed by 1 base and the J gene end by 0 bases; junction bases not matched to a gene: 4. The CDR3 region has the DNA TGTGCCAGCAGCTTAGTATGGGACAGGGGGATGAACACTGAAGCTTTCTTT. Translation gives CASSLVWDRGMNTEAFF.

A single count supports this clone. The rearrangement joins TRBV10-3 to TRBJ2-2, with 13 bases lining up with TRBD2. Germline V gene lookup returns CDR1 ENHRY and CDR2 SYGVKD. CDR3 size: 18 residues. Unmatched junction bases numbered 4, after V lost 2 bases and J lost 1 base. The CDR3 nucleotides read TGTGCCATCAGTGAGCTCGGACTAGCGGGGGAGAACACCGGGGAGCTGTTTTTT. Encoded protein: CAISELGLAGENTGELFF.

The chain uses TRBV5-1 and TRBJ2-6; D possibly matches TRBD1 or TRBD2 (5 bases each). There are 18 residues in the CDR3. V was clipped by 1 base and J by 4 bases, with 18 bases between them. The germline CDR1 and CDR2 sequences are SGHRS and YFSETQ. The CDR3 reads CASSLWALGPLGANVLTF. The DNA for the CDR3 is TGCGCCAGCAGCTTGTGGGCCCTGGGACCGCTAGGGGCCAACGTCCTGACTTTC.

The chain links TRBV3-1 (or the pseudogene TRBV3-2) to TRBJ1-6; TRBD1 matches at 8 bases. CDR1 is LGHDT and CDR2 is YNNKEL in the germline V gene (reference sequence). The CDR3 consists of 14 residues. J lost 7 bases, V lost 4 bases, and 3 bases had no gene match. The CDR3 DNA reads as TGTGCCAGCAGCCCACGACAGGGGAATTCACCCCTCCACTTT. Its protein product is CASSPRQGNSPLHF.

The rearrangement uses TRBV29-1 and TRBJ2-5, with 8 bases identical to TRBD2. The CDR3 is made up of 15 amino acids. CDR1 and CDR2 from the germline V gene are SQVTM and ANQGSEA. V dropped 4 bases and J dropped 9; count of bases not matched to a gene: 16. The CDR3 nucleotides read TGCAGCGTTGGGAAGAGCGGGGCCACGCGGGAGGCCCAGTACTTC. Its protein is CSVGKSGATREAQYF.

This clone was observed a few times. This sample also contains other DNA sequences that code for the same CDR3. The DNA for the CDR3 is TGTGCCAGCAGTGAAGGGACAAATAATGAAAAACTGTTTTTT. This gives the protein CASSEGTNNEKLFF. V and J are TRBV6-1 and TRBJ1-4, with D tentatively TRBD1 (5 bases). The germline CDR1 and CDR2 sequences are MNHNS and SASEGT. The CDR3 loop spans 14 amino acids. V lost 1 base to trimming and J lost 4 bases, with 7 bases between them.

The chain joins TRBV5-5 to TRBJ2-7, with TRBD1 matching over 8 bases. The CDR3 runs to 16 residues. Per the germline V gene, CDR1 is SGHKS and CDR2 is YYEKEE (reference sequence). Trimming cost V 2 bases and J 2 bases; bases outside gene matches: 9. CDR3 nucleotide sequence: TGTGCCAGCAGCTTACTACCGGGACAGGTAACCTACGAGCAGTACTTC. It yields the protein CASSLLPGQVTYEQYF.

DNA for the CDR3: TGTGCCACCATCGGACCGGGACAAATATACGAGCAGTACTTC. Its translation is CATIGPGQIYEQYF. The chain joins TRBV28 to TRBJ2-7, with D maybe TRBD1 (6 bases). The CDR3 sequence is 14 residues long. V lost 10 bases to trimming and J lost 4 bases, with 20 bases between them. Germline values: CDR1 MDHEN, CDR2 SYDVKM. The whole variable domain, filled in from reference TRBV28 and TRBJ2-7, reads DVKVTQSSRYLVKRTGEKVFLECVQDMDHENMFWYRQDPGLGLRLIYFSYDVKMKEKGDIPEGYSVSREKKERFSLILESASTNQTSMYLCATIGPGQIYEQYFGPGTRLTVT.

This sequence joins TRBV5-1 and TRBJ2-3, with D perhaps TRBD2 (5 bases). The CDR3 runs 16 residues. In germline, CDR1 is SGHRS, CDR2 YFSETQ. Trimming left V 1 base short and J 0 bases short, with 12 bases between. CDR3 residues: CASSLIREMSTDTQYF. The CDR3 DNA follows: TGCGCCAGCAGCTTGATAAGGGAGATGAGCACAGATACGCAGTATTTT.

In DNA form, the CDR3 reads TGTGCCAGCAGCTATCCACCGGGCAGAGAGACCCAGTACTTC. It specifies CASSYPPGRETQYF. V is TRBV7-8 and J is TRBJ2-5; unclear D gene. V dropped 4 bases and J dropped 4 bases, with 13 bases sitting between them. CDR3 size: 14 residues. Germline values: CDR1 SGHVS, CDR2 FQNEAQ.

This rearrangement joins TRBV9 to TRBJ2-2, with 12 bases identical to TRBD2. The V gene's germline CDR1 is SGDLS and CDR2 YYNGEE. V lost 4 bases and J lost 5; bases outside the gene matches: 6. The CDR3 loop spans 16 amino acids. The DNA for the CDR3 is TGTGCCAGCAGCCTCCTAGCGGGGGGGCTTACCGGGGAGCTGTTTTTT. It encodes CASSLLAGGLTGELFF.

In nucleotides, the CDR3 is TGCAGCGTTGTTGACGAGAGGGACAGAGAAGCTTTCTTT. Residues: CSVVDERDREAFF. This chain uses TRBV29-1 with TRBJ1-1; TRBD1 matches at 7 bases. The length of the CDR3 is 13 residues. Germline CDR1 SQVTM, CDR2 ANQGSEA. V lost 4 bases and J lost 8; bases outside the gene matches: 10.

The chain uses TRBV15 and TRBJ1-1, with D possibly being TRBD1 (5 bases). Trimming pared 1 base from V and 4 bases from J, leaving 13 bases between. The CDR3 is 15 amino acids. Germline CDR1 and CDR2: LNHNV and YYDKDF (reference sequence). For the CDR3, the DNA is TGTGCCACCAGCAGAGTGAGATGGGGGAGCACTGAAGCTTTCTTT. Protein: CATSRVRWGSTEAFF.

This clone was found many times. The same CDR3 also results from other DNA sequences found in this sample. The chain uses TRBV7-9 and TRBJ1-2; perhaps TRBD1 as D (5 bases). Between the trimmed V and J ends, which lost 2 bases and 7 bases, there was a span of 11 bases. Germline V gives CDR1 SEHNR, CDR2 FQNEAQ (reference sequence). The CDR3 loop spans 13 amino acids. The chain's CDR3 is CASSLPSGSGYTF. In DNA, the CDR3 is TGTGCCAGCAGCTTACCTTCAGGGAGTGGCTACACCTTC.

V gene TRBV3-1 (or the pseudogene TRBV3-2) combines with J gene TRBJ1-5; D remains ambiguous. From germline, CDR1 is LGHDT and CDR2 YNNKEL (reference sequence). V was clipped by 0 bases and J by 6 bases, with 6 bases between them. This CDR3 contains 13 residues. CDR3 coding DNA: TGTGCCAGCAGCCAAGATCTTGGTCAGCCCCAGCATTTT. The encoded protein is CASSQDLGQPQHF.

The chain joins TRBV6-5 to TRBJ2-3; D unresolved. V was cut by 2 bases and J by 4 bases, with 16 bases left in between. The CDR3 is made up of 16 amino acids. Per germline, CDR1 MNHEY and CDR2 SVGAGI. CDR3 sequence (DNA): TGTGCCAGCAGTTACGGTCGGACCCGATCCTCAGATACGCAGTATTTT. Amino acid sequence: CASSYGRTRSSDTQYF.

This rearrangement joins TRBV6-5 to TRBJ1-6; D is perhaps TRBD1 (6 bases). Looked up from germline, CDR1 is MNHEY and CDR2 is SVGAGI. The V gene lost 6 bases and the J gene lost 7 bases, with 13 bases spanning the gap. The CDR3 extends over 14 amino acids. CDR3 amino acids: CASSLVRGNSPLHF. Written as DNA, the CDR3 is TGTGCCAGCAGCCTCGTCAGGGGAAATTCACCCCTCCACTTT.

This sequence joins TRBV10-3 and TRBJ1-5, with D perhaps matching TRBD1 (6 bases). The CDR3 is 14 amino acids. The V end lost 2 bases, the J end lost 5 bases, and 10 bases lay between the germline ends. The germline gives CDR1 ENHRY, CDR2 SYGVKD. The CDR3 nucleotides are TGTGCCATCAGTGAGGCAGGGGCATATCAGCCCCAGCATTTT. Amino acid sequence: CAISEAGAYQPQHF.

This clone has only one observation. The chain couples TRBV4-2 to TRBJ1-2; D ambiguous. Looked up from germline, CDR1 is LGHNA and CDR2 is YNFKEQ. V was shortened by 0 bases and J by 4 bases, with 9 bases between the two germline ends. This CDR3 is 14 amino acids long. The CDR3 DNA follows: TGTGCCAGCAGCCAAGATCTCACAGTCTATGGCTACACCTTC. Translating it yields CASSQDLTVYGYTF.

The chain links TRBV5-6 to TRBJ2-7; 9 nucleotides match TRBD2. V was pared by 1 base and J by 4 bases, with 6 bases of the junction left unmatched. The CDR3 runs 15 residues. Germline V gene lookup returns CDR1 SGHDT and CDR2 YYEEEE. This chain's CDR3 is CASSLLTSGGYEQYF. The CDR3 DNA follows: TGTGCCAGCAGCTTGTTGACTAGCGGAGGATACGAGCAGTACTTC.

CDR3 amino acids: CASSILGPERGDTQYF. CDR3 coding DNA: TGTGCCAGTAGTATTCTAGGTCCTGAGCGGGGAGATACGCAGTATTTT. The chain joins TRBV19 to TRBJ2-3; 7 bases agree with TRBD2. V was clipped by 3 bases and J by 5 bases; unmatched bases: 11. The CDR3 covers 16 residues. Germline CDR1 LNHDA, CDR2 SQIVND (reference sequence).

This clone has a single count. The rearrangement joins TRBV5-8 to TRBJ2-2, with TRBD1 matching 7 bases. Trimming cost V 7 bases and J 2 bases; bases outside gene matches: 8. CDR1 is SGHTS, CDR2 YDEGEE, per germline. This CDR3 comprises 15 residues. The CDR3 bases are TGTGCCAGCCAGTTTGGGACAGTAAACACCGGGGAGCTGTTTTTT. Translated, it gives CASQFGTVNTGELFF.

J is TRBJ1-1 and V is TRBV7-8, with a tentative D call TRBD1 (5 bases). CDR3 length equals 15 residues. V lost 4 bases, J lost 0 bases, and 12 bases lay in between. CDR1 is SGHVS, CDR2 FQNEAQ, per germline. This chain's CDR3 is CASSSGSFMNTEAFF. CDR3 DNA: TGTGCCAGCAGCTCAGGGTCCTTCATGAACACTGAAGCTTTCTTT.

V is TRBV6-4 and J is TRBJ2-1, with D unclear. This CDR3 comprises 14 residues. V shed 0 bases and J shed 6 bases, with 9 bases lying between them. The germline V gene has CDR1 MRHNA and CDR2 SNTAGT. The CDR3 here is CASSDSTEGNEQFF. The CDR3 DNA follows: TGTGCCAGCAGTGACTCTACGGAAGGCAATGAGCAGTTCTTC.